Presented here are 32 T cell receptor beta chains from one specimen sequenced in a study of blood T cell repertoires in COVID-19. Data came from immunoSEQ multiplex PCR; TCRdb stores just in-frame clones and leaves some out. The sample has roughly 260,000 clones, 75% to 95% seen once; the top ten hold approximately 2.5%. Sequenced: peripheral blood. All receptors derive from a young adult with COVID-19, enrolled during active disease.

This clone appeared a single time. This chain connects TRBV18 to TRBJ1-2, with D unresolved. This CDR3 is built from 15 residues. The germline V and J ends were trimmed by 0 bases and 8 bases, with 16 bases remaining between them. Germline V gene data show CDR1 as KGHSH and CDR2 as LQKENI. The CDR3: CASSPPEVGRGGYTF. As DNA, the CDR3 is TGTGCCAGCTCACCACCGGAAGTAGGGAGAGGAGGCTACACCTTC.

The genes are TRBV25-1 and TRBJ1-1; D is undetermined. V was pared by 3 bases and J by 1 base, with 12 bases between. CDR3 size: 15 residues. Per the germline V gene, CDR1 is MGHDK and CDR2 is SYGVNS. The CDR3 region is CASSEMGPRNTEAFF. The CDR3, as DNA: TGTGCCAGCAGTGAGATGGGCCCCCGGAACACTGAAGCTTTCTTT.

The chain carries TRBV6-6 and TRBJ1-4; D uncertain. CDR1 is MNHNY, CDR2 SVGAGI, per germline (reference sequence). This CDR3 spans 14 amino acids. Trimming removed 2 bases from V and 8 bases from J, with 12 bases in between. The CDR3 spells CASSYATVEEKLFF. Here the CDR3 DNA reads TGTGCCAGCAGTTACGCAACAGTAGAAGAAAAACTGTTTTTT.

The J gene is TRBJ1-1, the V gene TRBV25-1, with TRBD1 identical over 8 bases. The V segment lost 3 bases and the J segment 7 bases; nucleotides outside the gene matches: 10. Germline V lookup: CDR1 MGHDK, CDR2 SYGVNS. The CDR3 contains 15 residues. CDR3 amino acids: CASSEPRGRRDEAFF. The CDR3, as DNA: TGTGCCAGCAGTGAGCCCAGGGGGCGCCGGGATGAAGCTTTCTTT.

The chain combines TRBV9 with TRBJ1-5; 7 positions agree with TRBD1. Germline CDR1 and CDR2: SGDLS and YYNGEE. The J segment lost 6 bases and the V segment lost 2 bases, leaving 8 bases of the junction unmatched. The CDR3 runs 15 residues. CDR3 in amino acids: CASSVGTATGQPQHF. CDR3 in DNA: TGTGCCAGCAGCGTTGGGACAGCCACCGGTCAGCCCCAGCATTTT. The full variable domain, its missing parts supplied by reference TRBV9 and TRBJ1-5, is DSGVTQTPKHLITATGQRVTLRCSPRSGDLSVYWYQQSLDQGLQFLIQYYNGEERAKGNILERFSAQQFPDLHSELNLSSLELGDSALYFCASSVGTATGQPQHFGDGTRLSIL.

This chain links TRBV6-5 with TRBJ1-1; possibly TRBD1 for D (6 bases). Trimming left V 6 bases short and J 4 bases short, with 15 bases between. The CDR3 spans 14 residues. Germline assignment: CDR1 MNHEY and CDR2 SVGAGI. The CDR3 DNA sequence: TGTGCCAGCAGGCAAGGTTTAGGGGGCACTGAAGCTTTCTTT. This encodes CASRQGLGGTEAFF.

This clone appeared a few times. This chain joins TRBV28 and TRBJ2-7; 9 bases align to TRBD2. The CDR3 extends over 13 amino acids. Germline V gene sequence: CDR1 MDHEN, CDR2 SYDVKM. V was pared by 6 bases and J by 2 bases, with 2 bases of the junction left unmatched. The CDR3 region is CASRLAGTYEQYF. CDR3 DNA: TGTGCCAGCAGACTAGCGGGCACCTACGAGCAGTACTTC.

The chain has TRBV19 and TRBJ2-1; D might be TRBD1 (5 bases). V was pared by 6 bases and J by 8 bases, with 14 bases between. CDR3 length equals 13 residues. Germline CDR1 is LNHDA and CDR2 is SQIVND (reference sequence). In DNA form, the CDR3 reads TGTGCCAGTAGACCCAGGGATATAGATGAGCAGTTCTTC. Protein sequence: CASRPRDIDEQFF.

V and J are TRBV27 and TRBJ2-1, with 8 bases aligning to TRBD2. V lost 10 bases and J lost 2; bases outside the gene matches: 13. This CDR3 is 16 amino acids long. The germline V gene has CDR1 MNHEY and CDR2 SMNVEV (reference sequence). The CDR3 DNA sequence: TGTGCCATAAGGCCGGAGGCTAGCGGGCCCTACAATGAGCAGTTCTTC. This codes for CAIRPEASGPYNEQFF.

The chain couples TRBV9 to TRBJ2-1; no firm D call. The germline gives CDR1 SGDLS, CDR2 YYNGEE. CDR3 length: 13 residues. V lost 5 bases to trimming and J lost 0 bases, with 6 bases between them. CDR3 protein: CASSYRSYNEQFF. In DNA, the CDR3 is TGTGCCAGCAGTTATCGCTCCTACAATGAGCAGTTCTTC.

The chain recombines TRBV4-3 with TRBJ1-6; D may be TRBD1 (5 bases). Germline-derived CDR1 and CDR2 are LGHNA and YSLEER. V dropped 0 bases and J dropped 8 bases, with 11 bases sitting between them. CDR3 length: 15 residues. The CDR3 is CASSQDLGTDSPLHF. CDR3 DNA sequence: TGCGCCAGCAGCCAAGATTTAGGGACTGATTCACCCCTCCACTTT.

This chain links TRBV4-1 with TRBJ2-7; 9 nucleotides match TRBD1. The germline V gene encodes CDR1 MGHRA and CDR2 YSYEKL. The V segment lost 4 bases and the J segment 3 bases; nucleotides outside the gene matches: 4. The CDR3 runs 14 residues. In nucleotides, the CDR3 is TGCGCCAGCAGCCTCCGACAGGGGGACTACGAGCAGTACTTC. It translates to CASSLRQGDYEQYF.

The rearrangement links TRBV6-5 to TRBJ1-2, with 9 positions matching TRBD1. The junction had 9 bases not matched to a gene; V was cut back by 0 bases and J by 7 bases. The V gene's germline CDR1 is MNHEY and CDR2 SVGAGI. The CDR3 has 16 amino acids. Written as DNA, the CDR3 is TGTGCCAGCAGTTACTCATCACAGGGGGCGAGGGGTGGCTACACCTTC. It yields the protein CASSYSSQGARGGYTF.

The chain has TRBV3-1 (or the pseudogene TRBV3-2) and TRBJ1-2; TRBD1 matches 8 bases. Losses at the gene ends were 4 bases for V and 7 bases for J; bases not matched to a gene: 11. The CDR3 has 15 residues. The germline V gene has CDR1 LGHDT and CDR2 YNNKEL (reference sequence). CDR3 loop: CASSPADRVWSGYTF. The CDR3 DNA is TGTGCCAGCAGCCCCGCGGACAGGGTCTGGAGTGGCTACACCTTC.

The chain couples TRBV6-1 to TRBJ2-5; TRBD1 might be the D (5 bases). Germline CDR1 and CDR2: MNHNS and SASEGT. V was pared by 2 bases and J by 5 bases, with 12 bases between. The CDR3 has 14 amino acids. CDR3 bases: TGTGCCAGCAGTGAATTTTTTAGGGGCGAGACCCAGTACTTC. The encoded protein is CASSEFFRGETQYF.

Only a few counts were recorded for this clone. This chain uses TRBV2 with TRBJ1-1, with D perhaps TRBD1 (5 bases). Germline values: CDR1 SNHLY, CDR2 FYNNEI. This CDR3 spans 12 amino acids. The V and J ends lost 5 bases and 1 base respectively, with 5 bases between them. The CDR3 is CASSTGNTEAFF. In DNA, the CDR3 is TGTGCCAGCAGTACAGGGAACACTGAAGCTTTCTTT.

Of note for this clone: Compared with germline, one end of the junction differs, possibly owing to a read error. The gene calls are TRBV7-9 and TRBJ1-2; D remains ambiguous. CDR3 size: 8 residues. Germline CDR1 reads SEHNR; CDR2 reads FQNEAQ (reference sequence). For the CDR3, the DNA is TGTGCCAGCAGCTTCGGACTTTTC. It is translated as CASSFGLF.

This clone has a single count. V and J are TRBV25-1 and TRBJ2-5, with TRBD1 identical over 9 bases. The junction had 11 bases not matched to a gene; V was cut back by 4 bases and J by 2 bases. The CDR3 length is 17 residues. Germline V lookup: CDR1 MGHDK, CDR2 SYGVNS. The CDR3 loop is CASSGPDRGNPQETQYF. The CDR3, as DNA: TGTGCCAGCAGTGGCCCCGACAGGGGGAATCCTCAAGAGACCCAGTACTTC.

The V gene is TRBV7-2, the J gene TRBJ2-1, with TRBD2 matching 11 bases. The CDR3 sequence is 16 residues long. The germline gives CDR1 SGHTA, CDR2 FQGNSA. V dropped 1 base and J dropped 7; count of bases not matched to a gene: 6. In nucleotides, the CDR3 is TGTGCCAGCAGCTTAGTGCTAGCGGGAGGCAGAAATGAGCAGTTCTTC. It translates to CASSLVLAGGRNEQFF.

With regard to this clone: Other DNA sequences within the sample encode an identical CDR3. The rearrangement joins TRBV6-1 to TRBJ2-7; D might be TRBD1 (6 bases). Deletions cut 2 bases from V and 0 bases from J, with 8 bases between. Germline loops: CDR1 MNHNS, CDR2 SASEGT. The CDR3 spans 14 residues. CDR3 nucleotides: TGTGCCAGCAGTGAACAGGGGAGCTCCTACGAGCAGTACTTC. This gives the protein CASSEQGSSYEQYF.

The chain is built from TRBV3-1 (or the pseudogene TRBV3-2) and TRBJ1-4; a weak D match, TRBD1 (6 bases). Trimming pared 1 base from V and 0 bases from J, leaving 6 bases between. There are 15 residues in the CDR3. CDR1 LGHDT and CDR2 YNNKEL come from the germline V gene (reference sequence). The CDR3 is CASSQGTATNEKLFF. The DNA of the CDR3 is TGTGCCAGCAGCCAAGGGACAGCAACTAATGAAAAACTGTTTTTT.

The count of this clone is one. This chain links TRBV6-6 with TRBJ2-7; TRBD2 aligns across 7 bases. Germline lookup yields CDR1 MNHNY and CDR2 SVGAGI (reference sequence). The CDR3 is 15 residues long. The J segment lost 2 bases and the V segment lost 0 bases, leaving 4 bases of the junction unmatched. The CDR3 loop reads CASSYSSGTTYEQYF. The DNA for the CDR3 is TGTGCCAGCAGTTACTCGAGCGGGACTACCTACGAGCAGTACTTC.

V and J are TRBV13 and TRBJ2-1; the D gene is possibly TRBD1 (7 bases). Germline assignment: CDR1 PRHDT and CDR2 FYEKMQ (reference sequence). CDR3 length: 16 amino acids. V was cut by 3 bases and J by 8 bases, with 20 bases left in between. Written as DNA, the CDR3 is TGTGCCAGCAGCTTTGGGGGAGGAGGGGGCAGCTATGAGCAGTTCTTC. Amino acid sequence: CASSFGGGGGSYEQFF.

The rearrangement uses TRBV5-6 and TRBJ2-5; weak D call: TRBD1 (6 bases). Germline V gene data show CDR1 as SGHDT and CDR2 as YYEEEE. The CDR3 runs 15 residues. The V end was cut by 3 bases, the J end by 1 base, with 13 bases between. CDR3 nucleotides: TGTGCCAGCAGCTCAATGACAGGCTCCCAAGAGACCCAGTACTTC. This sequence encodes CASSSMTGSQETQYF.

The chain couples TRBV25-1 to TRBJ2-2; D is perhaps TRBD1 (5 bases). Germline CDR1 and CDR2: MGHDK and SYGVNS. Trimming took 2 bases from V and 5 from J, leaving 12 bases between them. The CDR3 contains 15 residues. CDR3 DNA: TGTGCCAGCAGTGAACTAGGGGTCGGAACCGGGGAGCTGTTTTTT. It specifies CASSELGVGTGELFF.

The V gene is TRBV24-1, the J gene TRBJ2-4; D might be TRBD1 (6 bases). In germline, CDR1 is KGHDR, CDR2 SFDVKD. Trimming left V 4 bases short and J 2 bases short, with 11 bases between. The CDR3 has 15 amino acids. The DNA of the CDR3 is TGTGCCACCAGTGAAAACAGGGCAACCAAAAACATTCAGTACTTC. It codes for CATSENRATKNIQYF.

This sequence joins TRBV5-1 and TRBJ2-2; 7 bases match TRBD1. J was trimmed by 1 base and V by 6 bases; bases with no gene match: 6. The CDR3 runs 15 residues. CDR1 and CDR2 (germline): SGHRS, YFSETQ. The CDR3 region is CASKSRTGNTGELFF. CDR3 in DNA: TGCGCCAGCAAAAGCCGGACAGGGAACACCGGGGAGCTGTTTTTT.

CDR3 DNA sequence: TGTGCCAGCAGCCAAGTTGTATTTAGCGACACCGGGGAGCTGTTTTTT. This codes for CASSQVVFSDTGELFF. The rearrangement joins TRBV4-2 to TRBJ2-2; possibly TRBD2 for D (5 bases). There are 16 residues in the CDR3. V was shortened by 1 base and J by 3 bases, with 12 bases between the two germline ends. The germline V gene encodes CDR1 LGHNA and CDR2 YNFKEQ.

This clone was observed a few times. The V gene is TRBV25-1, the J gene TRBJ2-7; D is uncertain. Germline V gene lookup returns CDR1 MGHDK and CDR2 SYGVNS. The length of the CDR3 is 13 residues. V was clipped by 5 bases and J by 5 bases, with 13 bases between them. CDR3 in amino acids: CASSPALIHEQYF. The DNA for the CDR3 is TGTGCCAGCAGTCCTGCTCTAATCCACGAGCAGTACTTC.

The V gene is TRBV5-1, the J gene TRBJ1-1, with no clear D. V shed 2 bases and J shed 1 base, with 12 bases lying between them. The CDR3 is made up of 15 amino acids. Germline V gives CDR1 SGHRS, CDR2 YFSETQ. CDR3 amino acids: CASSLASTGNTEAFF. The DNA of the CDR3 is TGCGCCAGCAGCTTAGCATCGACTGGGAACACTGAAGCTTTCTTT.

This chain joins TRBV11-2 and TRBJ2-1; 7 nucleotides match TRBD2. The CDR3 extends over 15 amino acids. V lost 1 base to trimming and J lost 6 bases; unmatched junction nucleotides: 6. CDR1 is SGHAT, CDR2 FQNNGV, per germline. CDR3 bases: TGTGCCAGCAGCTTAGTGGGGACTACCCCCAATGAGCAGTTCTTC. Its protein is CASSLVGTTPNEQFF.

This chain links TRBV7-2 with TRBJ2-1; D is unresolved. The V gene lost 5 bases and the J gene lost 8 bases, with 16 bases spanning the gap. The V gene's germline CDR1 is SGHTA and CDR2 FQGNSA. The CDR3 sequence is 14 residues long. The CDR3 DNA reads TGTGCCAGCAGCCAGAGAAACAGCTTGTATGAGCAGTTCTTC. Protein: CASSQRNSLYEQFF.